The clone carrying this TCR beta chain was seen more than once but under ten times. The data were produced by immunoSEQ multiplex PCR, yet TCRdb's version contains in-frame clones alone and is incomplete. The table shows around 100,000 clones, with roughly 94% occurring only once. The CDR3 covers 13 residues. V gave up 4 bases and J gave up 5 bases; unmatched junction bases: 5. Germline assignment: CDR1 SGDLS and CDR2 YYNGEE. The data stem from a study of technical replicates of blood from a few donors. The J gene is TRBJ1-1, the V gene TRBV9, with 7 bases fitting TRBD1. The source of this sequence is a human donor in good health. Sequenced input: T cells isolated from PBMCs. As DNA, the CDR3 is TGTGCCAGCAGCAAGGGGGCGGATACTGAAGCTTTCTTT. Residues: CASSKGADTEAFF.